These 4 T cell receptor beta chains share one sample of origin, sequenced in a study of OX40 agonist ivuxolimab in advanced cancers. The repertoire was sequenced with immunoSEQ multiplex PCR; TCRdb's copy has only in-frame clones and lacks some. The table has around 79,000 clones, just over 85% seen once. Sequenced here: CD4+ or CD8+ T cells sorted from blood, sampled in a trial of the OX40 agonist ivuxolimab. The origin of the receptors is an adult with an advanced solid tumor such as melanoma, head and neck, liver or kidney cancer.

This chain's CDR3 is CASSLGGQPREAFF. The CDR3 DNA reads as TGTGCCAGCAGTTTGGGAGGACAGCCCCGAGAGGCTTTCTTT. J is TRBJ1-1 and V is TRBV28, with D possibly being TRBD1 (6 bases). V gave up 3 bases and J gave up 11 bases, with 19 bases separating them. This CDR3 spans 14 amino acids. Germline V gene lookup returns CDR1 MDHEN and CDR2 SYDVKM. Complete variable domain (other parts from reference TRBV28 and TRBJ1-1): DVKVTQSSRYLVKRTGEKVFLECVQDMDHENMFWYRQDPGLGLRLIYFSYDVKMKEKGDIPEGYSVSREKKERFSLILESASTNQTSMYLCASSLGGQPREAFFGQGTRLTVV.

The chain uses TRBV5-1 and TRBJ1-5, with a tentative D call TRBD1 (6 bases). This CDR3 contains 16 residues. CDR1 and CDR2 (germline): SGHRS, YFSETQ. V dropped 4 bases and J dropped 7 bases, with 21 bases sitting between them. The CDR3 nucleotides are TGCGCCAGCAGCGCTCCCAGTTGGGGGGGCGGACAGCCCCAGCATTTT. Its translation: CASSAPSWGGGQPQHF.

This clone occurred once. The CDR3 DNA follows: TGTGCCTGGGGAGCAAGGGCTGGGAGGTATACCGGGGAGCTGTTTTTT. Its protein is CAWGARAGRYTGELFF. The rearrangement links TRBV30 to TRBJ2-2; perhaps TRBD2 as D (6 bases). CDR3 length equals 16 residues. Trimming left V 5 bases short and J 5 bases short, with 21 bases between. The germline CDR1 and CDR2 sequences are GTSNPN and SVGIG (reference sequence).

This chain connects TRBV6-1 to TRBJ1-1; 7 nucleotides line up with TRBD1. Trimming at V came to 6 bases and at J to 3 bases, leaving 4 bases not matched to a gene. CDR1 MNHNS and CDR2 SASEGT come from the germline V gene. The CDR3 has 13 residues. The CDR3 loop is CASRPGQYTEAFF. In DNA form, the CDR3 reads TGTGCCAGCAGGCCGGGACAGTACACTGAAGCTTTCTTT.